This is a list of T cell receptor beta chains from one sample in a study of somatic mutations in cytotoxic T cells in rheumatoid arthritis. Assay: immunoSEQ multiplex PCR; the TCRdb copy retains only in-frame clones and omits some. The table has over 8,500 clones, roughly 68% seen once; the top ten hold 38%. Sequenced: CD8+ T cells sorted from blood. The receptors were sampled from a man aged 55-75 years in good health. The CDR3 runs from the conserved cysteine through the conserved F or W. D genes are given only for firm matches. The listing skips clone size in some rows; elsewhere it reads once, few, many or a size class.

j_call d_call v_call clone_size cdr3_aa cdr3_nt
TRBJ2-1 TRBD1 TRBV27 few CASSDRGSSHNEQFF TGTGCCAGCAGTGACAGGGGATCTTCCCACAATGAGCAGTTCTTC
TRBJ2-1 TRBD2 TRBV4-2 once CASSQEGGGGYEQFF TGTGCCAGCAGCCAAGAAGGCGGGGGGGGCTATGAGCAGTTCTTC
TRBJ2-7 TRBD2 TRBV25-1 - CASSERGGYEQYF TGTGCCAGCAGTGAACGGGGGGGTTACGAGCAGTACTTC
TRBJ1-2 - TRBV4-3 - CASSQDRGGGGYTF TGCGCCAGCAGCCAAGATCGGGGCGGAGGTGGCTACACCTTC
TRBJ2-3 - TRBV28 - CASSPPEKLTDTQYF TGTGCCAGCAGTCCCCCAGAGAAGCTCACAGATACGCAGTATTTT
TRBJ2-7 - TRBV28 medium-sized CASNRGGGEAYEQYF TGTGCCAGCAACCGGGGCGGCGGTGAAGCCTACGAGCAGTACTTC
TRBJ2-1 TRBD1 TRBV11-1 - CASSSETGKDEQFF TGTGCCAGCAGCTCCGAGACAGGGAAGGATGAGCAGTTCTTC
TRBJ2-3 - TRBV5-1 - CASSWSGTSTDTQYF TGCGCCAGCAGCTGGTCCGGGACGAGCACAGATACGCAGTATTTT
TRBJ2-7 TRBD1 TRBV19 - CASSIVGQGLYEQYF TGTGCCAGTAGTATAGTCGGACAGGGACTTTACGAGCAGTACTTC
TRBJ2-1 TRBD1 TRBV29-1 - CSVEDLEGGDYNEQFF TGCAGCGTTGAAGATCTTGAAGGGGGCGACTACAATGAGCAGTTCTTC
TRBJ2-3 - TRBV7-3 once CASSLYGVGTDTQYF TGTGCCAGCAGCTTATACGGGGTCGGCACAGATACGCAGTATTTT
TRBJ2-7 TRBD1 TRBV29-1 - CSVEARTGNEQYF TGCAGCGTTGAAGCGAGGACAGGAAACGAGCAGTACTTC
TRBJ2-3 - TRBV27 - CASSLSTPGGPTDTQYF TGTGCCAGCAGTTTATCGACGCCCGGAGGACCCACAGATACGCAGTATTTT
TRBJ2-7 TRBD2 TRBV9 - CASSATSGGGYEQYF TGTGCCAGCAGCGCCACTAGCGGGGGTGGATACGAGCAGTACTTC
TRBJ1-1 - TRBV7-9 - CASSLTYTEAFF TGTGCCAGCAGCTTAACGTACACTGAAGCTTTCTTT
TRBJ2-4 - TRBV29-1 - CSVEDTIAKNIQYF TGCAGCGTTGAAGACACGATAGCCAAAAACATTCAGTACTTC
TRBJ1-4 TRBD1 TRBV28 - CASTQRDRGPNEKLFF TGTGCCAGCACCCAAAGGGACAGGGGGCCCAATGAAAAACTGTTTTTT
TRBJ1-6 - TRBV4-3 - CASSQGPGVDSPLHF TGCGCCAGCAGCCAGGGTCCAGGCGTGGACTCACCCCTCCACTTT
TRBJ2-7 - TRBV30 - CAWSVGHLDEQYF TGTGCCTGGAGTGTTGGGCATCTTGACGAGCAGTACTTC
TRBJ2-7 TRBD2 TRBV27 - CASSLSTSGAYEQYF TGTGCCAGCAGTCTCTCTACTAGCGGGGCCTACGAGCAGTACTTC
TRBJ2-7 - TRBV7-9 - CASSTSQGGEQYF TGTGCCAGCAGCACAAGCCAGGGTGGCGAGCAGTACTTC
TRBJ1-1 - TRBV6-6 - CASGDTEAFF TGTGCCAGCGGGGACACTGAAGCTTTCTTT
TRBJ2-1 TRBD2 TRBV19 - CASSLSGESSYNEQFF TGTGCCAGTAGCCTTAGCGGGGAAAGCTCCTACAATGAGCAGTTCTTC
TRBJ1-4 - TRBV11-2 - CASSPNEKLFF TGTGCCAGCAGCCCCAATGAAAAACTGTTTTTT
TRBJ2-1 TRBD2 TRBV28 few CASSLPTSGTAYNEQFF TGTGCCAGCAGTTTACCGACTAGCGGGACGGCATACAATGAGCAGTTCTTC
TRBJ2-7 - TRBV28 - CASSSTNEQYF TGTGCCAGCAGCTCTACAAACGAGCAGTACTTC
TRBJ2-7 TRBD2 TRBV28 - CASSLGLGTRSDEQYF TGTGCCAGCAGTTTGGGACTCGGGACTAGAAGCGACGAGCAGTACTTC
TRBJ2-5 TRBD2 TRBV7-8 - CASSSGLAGGPRQTQYF TGTGCCAGCAGCTCGGGACTAGCGGGAGGGCCGAGACAGACCCAGTACTTC
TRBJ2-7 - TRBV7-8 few CASSSTGGRAAYEQYF TGTGCCAGCAGCTCGACAGGTGGGAGGGCCGCCTACGAGCAGTACTTC
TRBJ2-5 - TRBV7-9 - CASSIGPQYQETQYF TGTGCCAGCAGCATCGGGCCCCAGTACCAAGAGACCCAGTACTTC
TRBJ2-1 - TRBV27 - CASRVSASYNEQFF TGTGCCAGCAGGGTAAGCGCCAGTTACAATGAGCAGTTCTTC
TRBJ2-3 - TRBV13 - CASSLAGTADTQYF TGTGCCAGCAGCTTGGCGGGGACTGCAGATACGCAGTATTTT
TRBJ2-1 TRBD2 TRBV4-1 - CASSQETSGSANEQFF TGCGCCAGCAGCCAAGAGACTAGCGGGAGTGCCAATGAGCAGTTCTTC